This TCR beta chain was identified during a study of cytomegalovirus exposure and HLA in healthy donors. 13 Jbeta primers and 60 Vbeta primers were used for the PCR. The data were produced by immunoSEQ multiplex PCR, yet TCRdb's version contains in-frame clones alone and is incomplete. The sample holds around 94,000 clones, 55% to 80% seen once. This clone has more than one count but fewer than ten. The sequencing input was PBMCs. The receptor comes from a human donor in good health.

The CDR3 loop is CATSAGLEIPDTQYF. The CDR3 DNA is TGTGCCACCAGCGCGGGACTAGAGATCCCAGATACGCAGTATTTT. The V gene is TRBV15, the J gene TRBJ2-3, with 8 nucleotides matching TRBD2. Germline V gene lookup returns CDR1 LNHNV and CDR2 YYDKDF (reference sequence). CDR3 length: 15 amino acids. The V gene end was trimmed by 5 bases and the J gene end by 4 bases; junction bases not matched to a gene: 8.